The clone carrying this T cell receptor beta chain has a handful of counts. TCRdb re-analysed the RACE reads in MiXCR, keeping a single row per CDR3 protein. Among over 55,000 distinct CDR3 sequences listed, more than 8% were seen once. This entry comes from a study of human T cells and chemical hapten exposure. Whole-study context: Throughout a study of 20 to 30 weeks, patients underwent weekly scalp administration of diphenylcyclopropenone doses.

Described time point: pre-sensitization, week 0. Treatment of the sample: therapeutic diphenylcyclopropenone sensitization with weekly scalp DPC. The CDR3 is made up of 15 amino acids. CDR1 and CDR2 from the germline V gene are SGHVS and FQNEAQ. V shed 5 bases and J 5 bases; nucleotides not matched to a gene: 10. This clonotype was obtained from a man aged 40-49 years with alopecia areata. Some clones in this sample may be carry-over from other donors' samples. Source: whole blood, taken in connection with sensitization to the hapten diphenylcyclopropenone (DPC). The V call is TRBV7-8, the J call TRBJ2-3, with 7 bases lining up with TRBD2. The DNA for the CDR3 is TGTGCCAGCAGCCGGGACTACCCGGCAGAAGATACGCAGTATTTT. Translating gives CASSRDYPAEDTQYF.